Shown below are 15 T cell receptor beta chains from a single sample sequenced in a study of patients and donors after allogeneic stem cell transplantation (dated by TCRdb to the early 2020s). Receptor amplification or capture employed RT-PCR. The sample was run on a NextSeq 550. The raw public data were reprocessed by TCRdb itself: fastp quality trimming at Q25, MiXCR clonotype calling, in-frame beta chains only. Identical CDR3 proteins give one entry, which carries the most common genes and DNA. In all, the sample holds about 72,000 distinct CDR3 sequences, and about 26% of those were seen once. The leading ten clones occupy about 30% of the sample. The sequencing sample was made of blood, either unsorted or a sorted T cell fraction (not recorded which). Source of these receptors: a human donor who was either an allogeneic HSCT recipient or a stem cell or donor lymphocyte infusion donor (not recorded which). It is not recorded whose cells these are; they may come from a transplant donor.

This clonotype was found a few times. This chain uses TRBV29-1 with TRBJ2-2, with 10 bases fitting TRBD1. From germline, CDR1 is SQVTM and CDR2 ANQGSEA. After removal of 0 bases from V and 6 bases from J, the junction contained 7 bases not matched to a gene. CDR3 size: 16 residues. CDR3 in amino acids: CSVEEMTGGVSGELFF. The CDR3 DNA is TGCAGCGTTGAAGAAATGACAGGGGGCGTCTCCGGGGAGCTGTTTTTT.

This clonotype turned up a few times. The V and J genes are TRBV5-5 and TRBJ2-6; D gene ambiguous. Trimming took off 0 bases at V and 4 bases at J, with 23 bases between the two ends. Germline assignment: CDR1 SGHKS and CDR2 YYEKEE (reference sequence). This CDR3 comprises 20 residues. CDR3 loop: CASSLDGFYSLDLGANVLTF. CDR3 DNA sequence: TGTGCCAGCAGCTTGGATGGGTTCTACAGTCTAGATCTCGGGGCCAACGTCCTGACTTTC.

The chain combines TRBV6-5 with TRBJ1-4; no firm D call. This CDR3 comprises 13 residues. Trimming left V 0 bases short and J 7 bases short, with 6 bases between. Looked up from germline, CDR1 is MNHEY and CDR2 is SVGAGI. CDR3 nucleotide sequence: TGTGCCAGCAGTTACTCCTATTTTGAAAAACTGTTTTTT. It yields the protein CASSYSYFEKLFF.

CDR3 loop: CASSQRRGRNTEAFF. DNA for the CDR3: TGTGCCAGCAGTCAAAGACGGGGTAGGAACACTGAAGCTTTCTTT. The V and J genes are TRBV12-3 or TRBV12-4 and TRBJ1-1; the D is unclear. The CDR3 runs to 15 residues. The V gene lost 5 bases and the J gene lost 1 base, with 14 bases spanning the gap.

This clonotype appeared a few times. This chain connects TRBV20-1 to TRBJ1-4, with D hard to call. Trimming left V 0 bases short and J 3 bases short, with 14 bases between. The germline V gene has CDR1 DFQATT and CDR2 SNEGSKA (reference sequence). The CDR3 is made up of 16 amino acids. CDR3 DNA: TGCAGTGCTAGAGATGCTATTTGGGTCTCTAATGAAAAACTGTTTTTT. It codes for CSARDAIWVSNEKLFF.

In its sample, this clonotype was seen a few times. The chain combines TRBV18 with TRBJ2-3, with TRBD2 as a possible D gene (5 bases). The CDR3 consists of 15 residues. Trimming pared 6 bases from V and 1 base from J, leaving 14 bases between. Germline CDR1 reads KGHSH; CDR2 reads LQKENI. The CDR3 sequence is CASSSEGAGTDTQYF. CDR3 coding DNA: TGTGCCAGCTCTTCCGAGGGCGCGGGCACAGATACGCAGTATTTT.

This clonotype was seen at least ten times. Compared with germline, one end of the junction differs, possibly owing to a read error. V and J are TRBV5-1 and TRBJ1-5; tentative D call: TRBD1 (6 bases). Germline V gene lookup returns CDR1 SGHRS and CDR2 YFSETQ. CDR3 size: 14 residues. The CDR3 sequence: CASSLSGGKQPQHF. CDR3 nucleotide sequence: TGCGCCAGCAGCTTGAGCGGGGGCAAACAGCCCCAGCATTTT.

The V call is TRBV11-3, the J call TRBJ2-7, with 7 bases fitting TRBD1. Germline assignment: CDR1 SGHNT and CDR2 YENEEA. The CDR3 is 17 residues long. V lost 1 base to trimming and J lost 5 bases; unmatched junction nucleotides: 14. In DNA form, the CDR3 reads TGTGCCAGCAGCTTAGGGGTCCGGCGACAGGGTGAGAACGAGCAGTACTTC. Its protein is CASSLGVRRQGENEQYF.

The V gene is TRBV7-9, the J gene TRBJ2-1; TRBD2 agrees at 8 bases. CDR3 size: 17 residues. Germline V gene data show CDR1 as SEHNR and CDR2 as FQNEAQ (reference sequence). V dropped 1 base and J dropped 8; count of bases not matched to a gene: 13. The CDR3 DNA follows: TGTGCCAGCAGCTTAGTGACCTTAGCGGGAAGGAGCGATGAGCAGTTCTTC. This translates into CASSLVTLAGRSDEQFF.

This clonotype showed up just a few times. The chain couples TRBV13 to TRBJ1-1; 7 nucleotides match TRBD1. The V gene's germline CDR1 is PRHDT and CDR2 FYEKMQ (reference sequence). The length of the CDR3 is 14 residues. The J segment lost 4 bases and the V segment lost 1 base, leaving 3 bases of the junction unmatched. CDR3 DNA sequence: TGTGCCAGCAGCTTAGATACAGGGGCCACTGAAGCTTTCTTT. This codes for CASSLDTGATEAFF.

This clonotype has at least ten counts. The CDR3 spells CASSYVGRGYGYTF. In DNA, the CDR3 is TGTGCCAGCAGTTACGTTGGACGGGGCTATGGCTACACCTTC. The chain combines TRBV6-6 with TRBJ1-2; D is uncertain. V lost 2 bases, J lost 4 bases, and 11 bases lay in between. The CDR3 totals 14 residues. Germline V gene data show CDR1 as MNHNY and CDR2 as SVGAGI (reference sequence).

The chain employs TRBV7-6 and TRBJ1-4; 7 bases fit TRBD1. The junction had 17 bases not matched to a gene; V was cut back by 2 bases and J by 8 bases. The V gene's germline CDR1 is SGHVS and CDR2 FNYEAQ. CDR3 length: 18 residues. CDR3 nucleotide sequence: TGTGCCAGCAGCTTATTGGCGTGGGGCGGCTCAGGGGGAGAAAAACTGTTTTTT. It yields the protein CASSLLAWGGSGGEKLFF. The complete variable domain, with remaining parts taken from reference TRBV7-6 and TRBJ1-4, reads GAGVSQSPRYKVTKRGQDVALRCDPISGHVSLYWYRQALGQGPEFLTYFNYEAQQDKSGLPNDRFSAERPEGSISTLTIQRTEQRDSAMYRCASSLLAWGGSGGEKLFFGSGTQLSVL.

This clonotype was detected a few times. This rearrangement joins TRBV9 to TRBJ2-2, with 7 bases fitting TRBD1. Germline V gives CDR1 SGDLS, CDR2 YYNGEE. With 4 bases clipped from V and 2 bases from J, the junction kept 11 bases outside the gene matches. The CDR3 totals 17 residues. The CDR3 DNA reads TGTGCCAGCAGCATCACGACAGGGTCCCCCAACACCGGGGAGCTGTTTTTT. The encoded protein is CASSITTGSPNTGELFF.

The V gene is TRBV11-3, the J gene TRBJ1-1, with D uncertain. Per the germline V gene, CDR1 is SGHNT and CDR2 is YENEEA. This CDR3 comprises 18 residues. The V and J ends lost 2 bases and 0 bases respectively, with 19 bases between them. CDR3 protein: CASSLWNLVGGMNTEAFF. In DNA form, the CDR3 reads TGTGCCAGCAGCTTATGGAATTTGGTAGGCGGCATGAACACTGAAGCTTTCTTT.

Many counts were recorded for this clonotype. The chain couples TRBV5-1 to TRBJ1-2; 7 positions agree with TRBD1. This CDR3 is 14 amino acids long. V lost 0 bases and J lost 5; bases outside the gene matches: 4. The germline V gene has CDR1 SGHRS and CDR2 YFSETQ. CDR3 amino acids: CASSLEKGAYGYTF. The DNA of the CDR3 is TGCGCCAGCAGCTTGGAAAAGGGGGCTTATGGCTACACCTTC.